This TCR beta chain appears in the sequencing data of a study of a mutant IDH1 vaccine in newly diagnosed glioma. The sample's time point: week 11, during vaccination. The study gave 300 ug of mutant IDH1 20-mer peptide per vaccine dose, with topical imiquimod. CDR3 length: 14 amino acids. Looked up from germline, CDR1 is MGHRA and CDR2 is YSYEKL. The V gene lost 4 bases and the J gene lost 0 bases, with 9 bases spanning the gap. Method: immunoSEQ multiplex PCR; TCRdb's copy keeps in-frame clones and lacks some. The table has around 25,000 clones, about three quarters seen once. Study findings and constraints: Approximately 93% of patients showed vaccine-induced immune responses across multiple MHC alleles.

Concerning this clone itself: Its antigen is still unknown.

Specimen: peripheral blood mononuclear cells (PBMCs), collected from a glioma patient whose treatment included an IDH1 peptide vaccine. This clonotype originated in a man in his late teens or twenties with glioma. Some clones in this sample may be carry-over from other donors' samples. The genes are TRBV4-1 and TRBJ1-1, with D tentatively TRBD1 (6 bases). CDR3: CASSPGQLNTEAFF. As DNA, the CDR3 is TGCGCCAGCAGCCCGGGACAATTGAACACTGAAGCTTTCTTT.